The TCR beta chain described here comes from a study of spatial heterogeneity in lung cancer. The time point: sample taken at primary tumor resection. This clonotype was picked up many times. Its antigen is still unknown. Study-wide results and caveats: Mutation counts in tumors were tracked by counts of expanded intratumoral alpha and beta TCRs.

Each CDR3 protein gets one entry after TCRdb re-called the 5' RACE reads with MiXCR. The sample yields around 15,000 distinct CDR3 sequences, 6.8% seen once. This clonotype was obtained from a female donor with early-stage non-small cell lung cancer. The specimen was lung tumor tissue, collected at surgery.

This CDR3 is CASSLGLAGGAETQYF. As DNA, the CDR3 is TGTGCCAGCAGCTTGGGACTAGCGGGGGGGGCAGAGACCCAGTACTTC. This sequence joins TRBV7-8 and TRBJ2-5; 16 nucleotides match TRBD2. The ends lost 3 bases at V and 4 bases at J; junction bases unmatched: 2. CDR1 and CDR2 from the germline V gene are SGHVS and FQNEAQ. The CDR3 length is 16 residues.